This T cell receptor beta chain was sequenced during a study of prognosis after radiotherapy for stage I lung cancer. TCR beta CDR3 amplification from genomic DNA was performed by two-round multiplex PCR. First-round PCR employed TRBV- and TRBJ-specific primers for each gene. From the multiplex PCR reads, TCRdb called clonotypes with MiXCR, one entry per CDR3 protein. The table shows roughly 13,000 distinct CDR3 sequences, with roughly 50% occurring only once. Germline V lookup: CDR1 SGHAT, CDR2 FQNNGV. V lost 0 bases to trimming and J lost 1 base, with 9 bases between them. This CDR3 comprises 15 residues.

The source material was PBMCs, sampled before or after stereotactic body radiation therapy (not recorded which). This sequence originates from a donor older than 45 with non-small cell lung cancer. This chain joins TRBV11-2 and TRBJ1-1; no definite D call. The CDR3 nucleotides read TGTGCCAGCAGCTTAGATGGCGCAGCGAACACTGAAGCTTTCTTT. This translates into CASSLDGAANTEAFF.